The sample holds a few counts of the clone carrying this T cell receptor beta chain. TCRdb's copy holds only in-frame clones and misses some; the assay was immunoSEQ multiplex PCR. The sample has 120,000 to 150,000 clones; about 91% are singletons. Germline values: CDR1 LGHDT, CDR2 YNNKEL (reference sequence). V lost 0 bases to trimming and J lost 7 bases, with 13 bases between them. The CDR3 is 14 amino acids. This record belongs to a study of control samples from healthy donors and cancer patients. This rearrangement joins TRBV3-1 (or the pseudogene TRBV3-2) to TRBJ2-7; no definite D call. This TCR derives from a man between 25 and 39 years old in good health. The sample comprised blood. The CDR3 here is CASSQDRNPLEQYF. In DNA, the CDR3 is TGTGCCAGCAGCCAAGATCGAAACCCCCTAGAGCAGTACTTC.